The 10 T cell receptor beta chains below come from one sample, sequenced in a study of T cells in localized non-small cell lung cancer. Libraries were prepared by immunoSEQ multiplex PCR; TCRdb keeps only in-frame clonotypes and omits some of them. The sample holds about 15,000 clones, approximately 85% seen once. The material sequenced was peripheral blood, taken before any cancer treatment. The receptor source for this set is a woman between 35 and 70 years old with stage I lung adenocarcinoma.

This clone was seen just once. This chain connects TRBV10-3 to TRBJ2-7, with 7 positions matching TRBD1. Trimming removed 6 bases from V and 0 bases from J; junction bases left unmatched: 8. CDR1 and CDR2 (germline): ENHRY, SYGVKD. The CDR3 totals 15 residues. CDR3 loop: CAIRRTGVSSYEQYF. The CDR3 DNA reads TGTGCCATCAGGAGGACAGGCGTGAGCTCCTACGAGCAGTACTTC.

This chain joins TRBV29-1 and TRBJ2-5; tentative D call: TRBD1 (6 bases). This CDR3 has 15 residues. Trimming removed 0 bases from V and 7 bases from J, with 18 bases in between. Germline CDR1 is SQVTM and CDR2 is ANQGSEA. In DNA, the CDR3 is TGCAGCGTTGAAGATGGTAACTCCGAAGGGGGGACCCAGTACTTC. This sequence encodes CSVEDGNSEGGTQYF.

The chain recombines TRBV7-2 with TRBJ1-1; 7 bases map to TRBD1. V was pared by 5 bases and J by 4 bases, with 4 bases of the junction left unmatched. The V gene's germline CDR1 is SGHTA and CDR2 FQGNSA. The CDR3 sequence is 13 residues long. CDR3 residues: CASSRDRVTEAFF. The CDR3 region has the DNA TGTGCCAGCAGCCGCGACAGGGTCACTGAAGCTTTCTTT. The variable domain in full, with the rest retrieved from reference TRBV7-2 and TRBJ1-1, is GAGVSQSPSNKVTEKGKDVELRCDPISGHTALYWYRQSLGQGLEFLIYFQGNSAPDKSGLPSDRFSAERTGGSVSTLTIQRTQQEDSAVYLCASSRDRVTEAFFGQGTRLTVV.

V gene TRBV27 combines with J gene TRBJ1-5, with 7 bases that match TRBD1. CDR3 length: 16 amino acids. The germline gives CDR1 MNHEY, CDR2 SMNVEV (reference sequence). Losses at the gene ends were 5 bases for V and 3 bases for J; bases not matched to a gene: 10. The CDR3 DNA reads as TGTGCCAGCAGTCTTATGGGGACAGAAGCCAATCAGCCCCAGCATTTT. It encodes CASSLMGTEANQPQHF.

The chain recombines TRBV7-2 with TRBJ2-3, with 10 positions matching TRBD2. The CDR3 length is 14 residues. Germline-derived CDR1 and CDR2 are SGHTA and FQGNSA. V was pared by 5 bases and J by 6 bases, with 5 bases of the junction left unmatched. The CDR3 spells CASSPGLASDTQYF. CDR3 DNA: TGTGCCAGCAGCCCGGGACTAGCGTCGGATACGCAGTATTTT.

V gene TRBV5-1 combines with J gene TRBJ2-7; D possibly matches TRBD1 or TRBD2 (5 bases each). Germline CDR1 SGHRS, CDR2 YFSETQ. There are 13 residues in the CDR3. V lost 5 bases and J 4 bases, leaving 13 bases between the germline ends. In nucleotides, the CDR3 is TGCGCCAGCAGTCGGGACGGAGATTACGAGCAGTACTTC. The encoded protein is CASSRDGDYEQYF. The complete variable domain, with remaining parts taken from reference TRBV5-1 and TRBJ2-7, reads KAGVTQTPRYLIKTRGQQVTLSCSPISGHRSVSWYQQTPGQGLQFLFEYFSETQRNKGNFPGRFSGRQFSNSRSEMNVSTLELGDSALYLCASSRDGDYEQYFGPGTRLTVT.

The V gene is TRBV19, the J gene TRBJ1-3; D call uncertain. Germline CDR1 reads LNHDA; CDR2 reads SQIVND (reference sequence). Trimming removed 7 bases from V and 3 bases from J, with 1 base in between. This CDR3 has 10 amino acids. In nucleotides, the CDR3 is TGTGCCAGTAATGGAAACACCATATATTTT. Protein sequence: CASNGNTIYF.

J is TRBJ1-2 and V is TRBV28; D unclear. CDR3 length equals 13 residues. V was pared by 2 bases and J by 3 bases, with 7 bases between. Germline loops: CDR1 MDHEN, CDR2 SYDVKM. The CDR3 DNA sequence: TGTGCCAGCAGTTTAGAAGGTTACTATGGCTACACCTTC. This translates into CASSLEGYYGYTF.

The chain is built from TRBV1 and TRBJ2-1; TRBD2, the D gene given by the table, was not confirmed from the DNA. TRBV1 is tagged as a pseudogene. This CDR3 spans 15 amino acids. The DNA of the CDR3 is TGCACCAGCAGCCAAGTGACTGGCCCTAAAAATGAGCAGTTCTTC. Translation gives CTSSQVTGPKNEQFF.

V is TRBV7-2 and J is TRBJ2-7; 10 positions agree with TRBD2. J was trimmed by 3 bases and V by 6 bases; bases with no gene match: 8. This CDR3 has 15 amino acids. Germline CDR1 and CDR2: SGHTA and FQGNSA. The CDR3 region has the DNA TGTGCCAGCAGTGTAGCGGGGGGCCTGAACTACGAGCAGTACTTC. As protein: CASSVAGGLNYEQYF.